This note documents a single TCR beta chain sequence. Its antigen is not known. The sample originates from a study of shared clonotypes between healthy human individuals. Measured with immunoSEQ multiplex PCR; TCRdb has only the in-frame clones, and not every one. Among 100,000 or so clones, over 65% were seen once, and the ten largest hold roughly 24%. Study-wide results and caveats: Researchers found naive subsets generally carried larger estimated richness than memory subsets. Clonotypes not shared had lower generation probabilities than those common to all four donors. Sharing across four donors was highest in naive CD4 (roughly 5%) and lowest in memory CD8 (roughly 0.4%).

This sequence was found in a woman between 25 and 40 years old in good health. The sample comprised memory CD8+ T cells sorted from blood. The subset denotes: CD45RO+ cells pooled with CCR7-negative TemRA cells.

The CDR3 coding sequence is TGTGCCAGCAGCTTACCAGACAGGGCGGTGAACGAGCAGTACTTC. Residues: CASSLPDRAVNEQYF. This chain links TRBV7-8 with TRBJ2-7; 7 bases fit TRBD1. V was clipped by 2 bases and J by 5 bases; unmatched bases: 9. CDR3 length: 15 amino acids. Germline-derived CDR1 and CDR2 are SGHVS and FQNEAQ.